A single sample is the source of the 16 T cell receptor beta chains below, sequenced in a study of blood T cell repertoires in COVID-19. The assay was immunoSEQ multiplex PCR, and TCRdb's table has in-frame clones only and misses some. Of some 47,000 clones listed, roughly nine tenths are singletons. Sequencing was performed on peripheral blood. The receptors derive from a woman at least 80 years old in a cohort sampled during active or convalescent COVID-19.

V is TRBV5-5 and J is TRBJ1-4; 7 bases are shared with TRBD1. J lost 2 bases, V lost 0 bases, and 4 bases had no gene match. Germline CDR1 is SGHKS and CDR2 is YYEKEE (reference sequence). CDR3 size: 16 residues. The CDR3 region has the DNA TGTGCCAGCAGCTTGGGACAGGGATTTACTAATGAAAAACTGTTTTTT. This translates into CASSLGQGFTNEKLFF.

The V call is TRBV5-5, the J call TRBJ1-2; 8 nucleotides align to TRBD1. The CDR3 has 14 residues. V shed 4 bases and J 2 bases; nucleotides not matched to a gene: 4. Per germline, CDR1 SGHKS and CDR2 YYEKEE (reference sequence). Here the CDR3 DNA reads TGTGCCAGCAGCACCTCAGGGGGCAACTATGGCTACACCTTC. Amino acids: CASSTSGGNYGYTF.

This clone showed up just a few times. The J gene is TRBJ1-1, the V gene TRBV5-5; 7 positions agree with TRBD1. CDR1 and CDR2 from the germline V gene are SGHKS and YYEKEE (reference sequence). CDR3 length: 16 residues. The V segment lost 4 bases and the J segment 1 base; nucleotides outside the gene matches: 10. For the CDR3, the DNA is TGTGCCAGCAGCCTCCACACAGGGGCGTCGAACACTGAAGCTTTCTTT. This gives the protein CASSLHTGASNTEAFF.

This clone has a single count. The chain uses TRBV5-1 and TRBJ2-2; 7 bases match TRBD1. The germline V gene has CDR1 SGHRS and CDR2 YFSETQ. With V trimmed by 5 bases and J by 4 bases, 8 bases remained unmatched. CDR3 length: 15 residues. The CDR3 bases are TGCGCCAGCAGGCTGACAGGGAAGAGCACCGGGGAGCTGTTTTTT. Encoded protein: CASRLTGKSTGELFF.

The count of this clone is one. The chain has TRBV2 and TRBJ1-1; 7 positions match TRBD1. CDR3 size: 14 residues. V shed 3 bases, J shed 5 bases, and the junction held 6 bases outside the gene matches. Germline V CDR1 and CDR2: SNHLY, FYNNEI. The CDR3 region has the DNA TGTGCCAGCAGTGACCAAGGGGGCTGGACTGAAGCTTTCTTT. Encoded protein: CASSDQGGWTEAFF. Combining the CDR3 with reference TRBV2 and TRBJ1-1 gives the whole variable domain EPEVTQTPSHQVTQMGQEVILRCVPISNHLYFYWYRQILGQKVEFLVSFYNNEISEKSEIFDDQFSVERPDGSNFTLKIRSTKLEDSAMYFCASSDQGGWTEAFFGQGTRLTVV.

CDR3 DNA: TGTGCCAGCAGCCCCACATATGGGAGGCACAATGAGCAGTTCTTC. Residues: CASSPTYGRHNEQFF. The chain uses TRBV3-1 (or the pseudogene TRBV3-2) and TRBJ2-1; a possible D gene is TRBD2 (6 bases). The CDR3 loop spans 15 amino acids. Germline V gene data show CDR1 as LGHDT and CDR2 as YNNKEL (reference sequence). The V end lost 4 bases, the J end lost 5 bases, and 15 bases lay between the germline ends.

The chain links TRBV7-7 to TRBJ2-3, with 11 positions matching TRBD2. The CDR3 runs to 16 residues. After removal of 1 base from V and 5 bases from J, the junction contained 5 bases not matched to a gene. Per germline, CDR1 SSHAT and CDR2 FNYEAQ (reference sequence). CDR3 DNA sequence: TGTGCCAGCAGCTTAGGGCTAGCGGGGGGTGGAGATACGCAGTATTTT. As protein: CASSLGLAGGGDTQYF.

The V gene is TRBV5-1, the J gene TRBJ2-1, with a tentative D call TRBD2 (5 bases). V gave up 8 bases and J gave up 5 bases, with 20 bases separating them. CDR1 is SGHRS, CDR2 YFSETQ, per germline. The CDR3 totals 15 residues. This chain's CDR3 is CASLPSPAENNEQFF. The DNA of the CDR3 is TGCGCCAGTCTCCCCAGCCCAGCGGAGAACAATGAGCAGTTCTTC.

The J gene is TRBJ2-1, the V gene TRBV5-1, with D possibly being TRBD2 (5 bases). Trimming cost V 5 bases and J 5 bases, with 11 bases left between them. This CDR3 region has 13 residues. CDR1 SGHRS and CDR2 YFSETQ come from the germline V gene. In nucleotides, the CDR3 is TGCGCCAGCAGACGGACTCAGAACAATGAGCAGTTCTTC. It encodes CASRRTQNNEQFF.

The chain joins TRBV29-1 to TRBJ2-2; 9 bases agree with TRBD1. The CDR3 loop spans 15 amino acids. CDR1 SQVTM and CDR2 ANQGSEA come from the germline V gene. Trimming took 6 bases from V and 3 from J; bases not matched to a gene: 8. In DNA, the CDR3 is TGCAGCGTAAAGAACCGACAGGGGGACACCGGGGAGCTGTTTTTT. Translated: CSVKNRQGDTGELFF.

The chain combines TRBV18 with TRBJ1-2, with D hard to call. The CDR3 covers 14 residues. Trimming took off 2 bases at V and 0 bases at J, with 7 bases between the two ends. From germline, CDR1 is KGHSH and CDR2 LQKENI. The CDR3 region has the DNA TGTGCCAGCTCACCAAACACCCCTAACTATGGCTACACCTTC. This encodes CASSPNTPNYGYTF.

The J gene is TRBJ2-7, the V gene TRBV7-2; a possible D gene is TRBD2 (5 bases). Germline-derived CDR1 and CDR2 are SGHTA and FQGNSA. The CDR3 is 16 amino acids. The V and J ends lost 0 bases and 0 bases respectively, with 12 bases between them. The CDR3 protein is CASSLAAGLGSYEQYF. DNA for the CDR3: TGTGCCAGCAGCTTAGCTGCCGGACTGGGCTCCTACGAGCAGTACTTC.

The V and J genes are TRBV11-2 and TRBJ1-2; the D gene is possibly TRBD1 (5 bases). CDR3 length: 17 residues. The ends were cut back, 4 bases at V and 7 bases at J, with 25 bases in the middle. Germline lookup yields CDR1 SGHAT and CDR2 FQNNGV. In nucleotides, the CDR3 is TGTGCCAGCAGCTCTCCCCGGGACTACGGGTTAAACCGTGGCTACACCTTC. Amino acid sequence: CASSSPRDYGLNRGYTF.

The gene calls are TRBV2 and TRBJ1-2; the D gene is possibly TRBD1 (6 bases). CDR3 length: 12 residues. Germline assignment: CDR1 SNHLY and CDR2 FYNNEI. Trimming left V 7 bases short and J 7 bases short, with 13 bases between. The CDR3 DNA reads as TGTGCCAGCATGGACAGAGGTGGTGGCTACACCTTC. Protein: CASMDRGGGYTF.

The CDR3 bases are TGCGCCAGCAGCTTAATAGGACAGGGCATTTCCGGGGAGCTGTTTTTT. As protein: CASSLIGQGISGELFF. The rearrangement links TRBV5-1 to TRBJ2-2; 8 positions agree with TRBD1. The CDR3 runs to 16 residues. The germline gives CDR1 SGHRS, CDR2 YFSETQ. Germline trimming cut 2 bases from V and 6 bases from J; bases unmatched to any gene: 9.

The chain employs TRBV18 and TRBJ1-1; 9 bases are shared with TRBD1. In germline, CDR1 is KGHSH, CDR2 LQKENI. The CDR3 contains 14 residues. J lost 5 bases, V lost 5 bases, and 6 bases had no gene match. The CDR3 DNA follows: TGTGCCAGCTCATCCGGGACAGGGATGACTGAAGCTTTCTTT. As protein: CASSSGTGMTEAFF.